This paragraph covers one T cell receptor (beta chain) sequence. Its matching antigen is unknown. The V end was cut by 7 bases, the J end by 7 bases, with 23 bases between. The germline V gene has CDR1 MNHEY and CDR2 SVGAGI. This CDR3 has 16 amino acids. The data derive from a study of molecular identifiers for immune sequencing clone quantification. Study-wide context: The replicate experiment used RNA from approximately 22,000 or 94,000 naive CD8 cells. This RNA was split into five aliquots, and four of them were sequenced.

Whole-study results and caveats: Highly expanded clones may be undercounted when identical TCR molecules share barcodes.

TCRdb reprocessed the PCR reads via MiXCR and lists one record per CDR3 protein. The data contain 70,000 to 95,000 distinct CDR3 sequences, around 17% of them singletons. This chain joins TRBV6-5 and TRBJ2-1; a weak D match, TRBD2 (5 bases). This sequence originates from a human donor in good health. Some libraries in this study had Jurkat cell RNA spiked in. The sequenced sample was naive CD8+ T cells from blood, with Jurkat cell RNA spiked in. Subset given: FACS-sorted CD8+CD4-CCR7+CD45RA+ naive T cells. CDR3 loop: CASTSPAGVIENEQFF. The CDR3 region has the DNA TGTGCCAGCACCTCCCCGGCGGGCGTGATCGAGAATGAGCAGTTCTTC.